The 16 T cell receptor beta chains listed next were all sequenced from one sample in a study of monozygotic twins with inflammatory bowel disease. Following a re-call of the 5' RACE reads, TCRdb has one entry per CDR3 protein and lacks DNA. The sample holds approximately 160,000 distinct CDR3 sequences. Sequencing input: blood. The source of these receptors is a human donor with ulcerative colitis or Crohn's disease, or a healthy co-twin of an affected twin (not recorded which).

The rearrangement joins TRBV28 to TRBJ2-7. There are 12 residues in the CDR3. Germline CDR1 MDHEN, CDR2 SYDVKM. CDR3 sequence: CASRFGDYEQYF. Variable domain in full (rest from reference TRBV28 and TRBJ2-7): DVKVTQSSRYLVKRTGEKVFLECVQDMDHENMFWYRQDPGLGLRLIYFSYDVKMKEKGDIPEGYSVSREKKERFSLILESASTNQTSMYLCASRFGDYEQYFGPGTRLTVT.

The chain couples TRBV6-1 to TRBJ1-2; the TRBD1 assignment by TCRdb is unverifiable without DNA. Germline loops: CDR1 MNHNS, CDR2 SASEGT. The CDR3 extends over 17 amino acids. The CDR3: CASRDRPQGRANYGYTF.

This chain links TRBV18 with TRBJ2-1. The length of the CDR3 is 12 residues. In germline, CDR1 is KGHSH, CDR2 LQKENI. The CDR3 sequence is CASSPQHNEQFF.

The chain couples TRBV5-4 to TRBJ1-2; without DNA, the TCRdb call of TRBD1 cannot be checked. The CDR3 has 15 amino acids. CDR1 and CDR2 (germline): SGHNT, YYREEE (reference sequence). The CDR3 protein is CASSSQGTANYGYTF.

V is TRBV10-3 and J is TRBJ2-5; absent DNA, TCRdb's TRBD1 call cannot be checked. The CDR3 is 14 residues long. Germline CDR1 and CDR2: ENHRY and SYGVKD. The CDR3 protein is CAISLGQGQETQYF.

The rearrangement joins TRBV10-3 to TRBJ2-1; with no DNA, the TCRdb D assignment of TRBD1 cannot be verified. Germline V gives CDR1 ENHRY, CDR2 SYGVKD. CDR3 length: 15 residues. CDR3 loop: CAISEGQNPYNEQFF.

V usage is TRBV25-1 and J usage is TRBJ1-6; TCRdb's D gene call, TRBD1, goes unchecked for lack of DNA. CDR1 and CDR2 (germline): MGHDK, SYGVNS. The CDR3 spans 15 residues. CDR3 in amino acids: CASSVKGRGYSPLHF.

The chain links TRBV12-3 or TRBV12-4 to TRBJ2-7; there is no DNA to check the TCRdb D call of TRBD1. The CDR3 sequence is 14 residues long. The CDR3: CASSAGTGLDEQYF.

The chain has TRBV5-1 and TRBJ2-7; as DNA is missing, the TRBD1 call by TCRdb cannot be tested. The length of the CDR3 is 16 residues. CDR1 is SGHRS and CDR2 is YFSETQ in the germline V gene. CDR3 loop: CASSFRSDRRLDEQYF.

The V gene is TRBV20-1, the J gene TRBJ2-1. The CDR3 length is 12 residues. The germline gives CDR1 DFQATT, CDR2 SNEGSKA (reference sequence). The CDR3 loop reads CSAIGSYNEQFF.

V is TRBV7-2 and J is TRBJ2-3; TCRdb names TRBD2, which stays unverified in the absence of DNA. CDR1 is SGHTA, CDR2 FQGNSA, per germline. The CDR3 extends over 12 amino acids. The CDR3 sequence is CASGRASGMYTF.

The gene calls are TRBV29-1 and TRBJ2-6; TCRdb's D call of TRBD1 is untestable without DNA. Germline values: CDR1 SQVTM, CDR2 ANQGSEA. This CDR3 has 13 residues. The chain's CDR3 is CSATGSGANVLTF.

The chain carries TRBV2 and TRBJ1-2; TCRdb picks TRBD1, but there is no DNA to check that call. The CDR3 covers 17 residues. Germline V gene data show CDR1 as SNHLY and CDR2 as FYNNEI. CDR3 sequence: CASSSRGRGSNENGYTF.

The chain couples TRBV7-8 to TRBJ2-1; TCRdb reports TRBD1, a call that lacks DNA to check it against. The CDR3 extends over 16 amino acids. CDR1 and CDR2 (germline): SGHVS, FQNEAQ. This CDR3 reads CASSHTDRAVDNEQFF.

The CDR3 here is CASSGGGSLYEQYF. J is TRBJ2-7 and V is TRBV6-1. The CDR3 extends over 14 amino acids. CDR1 MNHNS and CDR2 SASEGT come from the germline V gene.

The chain couples TRBV5-4 to TRBJ2-5; absent DNA, TCRdb's TRBD2 call cannot be checked. This CDR3 has 19 residues. Per the germline V gene, CDR1 is SGHNT and CDR2 is YYREEE (reference sequence). This CDR3 reads CASSLTGLPRTSGAETQYF.